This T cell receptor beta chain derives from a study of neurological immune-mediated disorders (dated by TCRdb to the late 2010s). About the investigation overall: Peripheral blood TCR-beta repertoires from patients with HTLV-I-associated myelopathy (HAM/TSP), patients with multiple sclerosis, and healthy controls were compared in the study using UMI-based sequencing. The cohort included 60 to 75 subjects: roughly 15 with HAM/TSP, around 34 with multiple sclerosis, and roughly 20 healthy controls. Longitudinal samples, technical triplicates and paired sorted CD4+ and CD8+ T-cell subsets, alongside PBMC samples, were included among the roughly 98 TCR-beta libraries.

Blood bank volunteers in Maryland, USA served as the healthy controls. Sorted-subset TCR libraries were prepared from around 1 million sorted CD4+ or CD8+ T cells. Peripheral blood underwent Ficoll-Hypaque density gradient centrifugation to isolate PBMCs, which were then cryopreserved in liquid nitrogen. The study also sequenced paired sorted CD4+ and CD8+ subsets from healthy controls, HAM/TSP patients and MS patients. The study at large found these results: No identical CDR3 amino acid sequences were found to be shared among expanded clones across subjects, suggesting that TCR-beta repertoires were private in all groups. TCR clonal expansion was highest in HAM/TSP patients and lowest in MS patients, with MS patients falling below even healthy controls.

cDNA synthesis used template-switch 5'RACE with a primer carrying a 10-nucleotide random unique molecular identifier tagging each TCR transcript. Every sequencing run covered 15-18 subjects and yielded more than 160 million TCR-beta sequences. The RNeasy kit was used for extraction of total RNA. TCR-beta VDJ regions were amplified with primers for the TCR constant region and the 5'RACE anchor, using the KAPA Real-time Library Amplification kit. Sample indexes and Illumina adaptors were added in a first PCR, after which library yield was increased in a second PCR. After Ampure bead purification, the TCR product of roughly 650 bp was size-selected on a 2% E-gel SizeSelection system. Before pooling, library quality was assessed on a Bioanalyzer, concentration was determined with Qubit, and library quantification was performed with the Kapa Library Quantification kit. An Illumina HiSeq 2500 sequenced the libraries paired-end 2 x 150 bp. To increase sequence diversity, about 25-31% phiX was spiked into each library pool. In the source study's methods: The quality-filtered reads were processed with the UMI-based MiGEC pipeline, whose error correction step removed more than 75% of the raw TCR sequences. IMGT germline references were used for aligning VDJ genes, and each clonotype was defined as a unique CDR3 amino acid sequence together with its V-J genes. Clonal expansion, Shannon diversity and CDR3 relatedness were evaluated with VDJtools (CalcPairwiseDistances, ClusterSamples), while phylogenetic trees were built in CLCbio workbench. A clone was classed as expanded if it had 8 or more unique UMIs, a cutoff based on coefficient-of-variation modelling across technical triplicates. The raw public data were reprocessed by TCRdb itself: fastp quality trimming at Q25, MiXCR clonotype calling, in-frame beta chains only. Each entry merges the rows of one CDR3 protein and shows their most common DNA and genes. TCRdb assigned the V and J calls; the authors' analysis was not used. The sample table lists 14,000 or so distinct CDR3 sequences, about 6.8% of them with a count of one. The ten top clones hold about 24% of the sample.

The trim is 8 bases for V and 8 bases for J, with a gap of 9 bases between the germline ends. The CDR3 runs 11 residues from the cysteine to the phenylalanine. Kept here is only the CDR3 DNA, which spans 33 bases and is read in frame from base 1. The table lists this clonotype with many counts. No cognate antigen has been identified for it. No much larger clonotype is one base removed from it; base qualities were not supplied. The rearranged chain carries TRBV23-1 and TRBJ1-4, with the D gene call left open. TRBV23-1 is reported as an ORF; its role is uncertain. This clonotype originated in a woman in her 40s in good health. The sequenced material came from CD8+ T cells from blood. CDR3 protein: CASGAEEKLFF. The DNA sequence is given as TGCGCCAGCGGCGCGGAGGAAAAACTGTTTTTT.